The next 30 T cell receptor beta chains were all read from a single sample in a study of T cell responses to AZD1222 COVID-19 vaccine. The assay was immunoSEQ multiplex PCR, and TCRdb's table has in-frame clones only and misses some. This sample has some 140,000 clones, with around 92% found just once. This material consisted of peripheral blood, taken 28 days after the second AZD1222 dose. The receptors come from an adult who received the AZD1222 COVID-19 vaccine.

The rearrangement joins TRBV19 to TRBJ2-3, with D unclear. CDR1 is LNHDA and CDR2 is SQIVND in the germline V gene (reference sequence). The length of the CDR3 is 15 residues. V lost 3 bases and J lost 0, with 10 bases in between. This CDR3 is CASSMVTDSTDTQYF. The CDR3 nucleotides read TGTGCCAGTAGTATGGTCACGGATAGCACAGATACGCAGTATTTT.

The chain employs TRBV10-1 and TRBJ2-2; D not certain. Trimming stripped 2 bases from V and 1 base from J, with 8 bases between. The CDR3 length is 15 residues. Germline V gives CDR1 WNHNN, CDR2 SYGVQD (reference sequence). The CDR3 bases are TGCGCCAGCAGTGAGGAAGGGAAGAACACCGGGGAGCTGTTTTTT. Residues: CASSEEGKNTGELFF.

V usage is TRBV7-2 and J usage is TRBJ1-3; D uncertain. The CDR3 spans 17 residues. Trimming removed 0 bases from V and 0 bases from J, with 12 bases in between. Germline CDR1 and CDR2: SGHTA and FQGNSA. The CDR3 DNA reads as TGTGCCAGCAGCTTAGCGGCAGGACGGAGCTCTGGAAACACCATATATTTT. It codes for CASSLAAGRSSGNTIYF.

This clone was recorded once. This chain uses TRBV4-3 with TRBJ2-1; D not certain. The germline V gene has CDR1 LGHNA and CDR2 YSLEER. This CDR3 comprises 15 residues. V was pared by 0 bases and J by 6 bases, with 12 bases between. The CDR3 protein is CASSQDGNRLNEQFF. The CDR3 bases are TGCGCCAGCAGCCAAGATGGAAATAGGCTCAATGAGCAGTTCTTC.

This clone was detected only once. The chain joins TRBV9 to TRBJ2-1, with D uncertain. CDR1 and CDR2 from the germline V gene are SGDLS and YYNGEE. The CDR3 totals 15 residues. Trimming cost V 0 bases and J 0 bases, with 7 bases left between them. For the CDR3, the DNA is TGTGCCAGCAGCGTAGGCAGCCGCTCCTACAATGAGCAGTTCTTC. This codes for CASSVGSRSYNEQFF.

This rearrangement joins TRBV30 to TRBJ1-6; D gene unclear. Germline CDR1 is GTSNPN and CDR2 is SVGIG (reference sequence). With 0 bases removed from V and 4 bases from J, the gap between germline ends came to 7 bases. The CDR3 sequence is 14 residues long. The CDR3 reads CAWSVLGYNSPLHF. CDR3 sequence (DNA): TGTGCCTGGAGTGTACTAGGATATAATTCACCCCTCCACTTT.

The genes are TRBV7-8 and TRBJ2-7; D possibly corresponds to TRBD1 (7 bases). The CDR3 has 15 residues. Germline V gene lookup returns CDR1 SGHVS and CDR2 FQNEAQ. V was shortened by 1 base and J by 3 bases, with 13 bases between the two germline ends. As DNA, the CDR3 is TGTGCCAGCAGCTTAGTGGCGCAGGGGGGCTACGAGCAGTACGTC. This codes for CASSLVAQGGYEQYV.

CDR3 residues: CASSPPGTPYGYTF. For the CDR3, the DNA is TGTGCCAGCTCACCGCCTGGGACACCATATGGCTACACCTTC. The rearrangement joins TRBV18 to TRBJ1-2; maybe TRBD1 (6 bases). CDR3 size: 14 residues. Per the germline V gene, CDR1 is KGHSH and CDR2 is LQKENI. V lost 3 bases, J lost 5 bases, and 13 bases lay in between.

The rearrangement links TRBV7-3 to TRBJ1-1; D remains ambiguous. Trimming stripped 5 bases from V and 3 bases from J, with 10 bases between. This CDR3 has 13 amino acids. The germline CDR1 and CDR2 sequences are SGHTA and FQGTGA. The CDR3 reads CASSTQVDTEAFF. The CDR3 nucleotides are TGTGCCAGCAGCACCCAGGTTGACACTGAAGCTTTCTTT.

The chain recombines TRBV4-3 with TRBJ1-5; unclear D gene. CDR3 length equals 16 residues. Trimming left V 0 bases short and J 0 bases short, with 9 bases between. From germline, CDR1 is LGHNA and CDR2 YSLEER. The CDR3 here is CASSQEINHSNQPQHF. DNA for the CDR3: TGCGCCAGCAGCCAAGAGATTAACCATAGCAATCAGCCCCAGCATTTT.

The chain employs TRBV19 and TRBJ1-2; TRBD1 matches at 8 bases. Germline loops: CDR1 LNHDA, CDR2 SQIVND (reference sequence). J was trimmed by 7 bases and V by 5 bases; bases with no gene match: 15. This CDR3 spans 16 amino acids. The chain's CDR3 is CASSGRQGTTIGGYTF. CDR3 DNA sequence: TGTGCCAGTAGTGGGAGACAGGGGACCACAATTGGTGGCTACACCTTC.

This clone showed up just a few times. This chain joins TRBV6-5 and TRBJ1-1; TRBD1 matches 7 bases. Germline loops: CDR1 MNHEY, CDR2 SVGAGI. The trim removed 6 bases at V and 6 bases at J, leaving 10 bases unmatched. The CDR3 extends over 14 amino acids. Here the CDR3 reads CASRRGQPNPEAFF. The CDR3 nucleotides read TGTGCCAGCAGGAGGGGACAGCCGAATCCTGAAGCTTTCTTT.

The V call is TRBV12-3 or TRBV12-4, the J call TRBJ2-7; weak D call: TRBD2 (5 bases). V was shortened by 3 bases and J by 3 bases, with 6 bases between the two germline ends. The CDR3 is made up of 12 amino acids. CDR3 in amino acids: CASSLRVYEQYF. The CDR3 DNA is TGTGCCAGCAGTTTGAGGGTCTACGAGCAGTACTTC.

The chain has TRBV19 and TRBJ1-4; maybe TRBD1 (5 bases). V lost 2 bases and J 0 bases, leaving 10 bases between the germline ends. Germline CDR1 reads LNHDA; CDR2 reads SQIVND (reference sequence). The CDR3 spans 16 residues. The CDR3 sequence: CASSINGGATNEKLFF. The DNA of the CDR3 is TGTGCCAGTAGTATAAACGGGGGGGCAACTAATGAAAAACTGTTTTTT.

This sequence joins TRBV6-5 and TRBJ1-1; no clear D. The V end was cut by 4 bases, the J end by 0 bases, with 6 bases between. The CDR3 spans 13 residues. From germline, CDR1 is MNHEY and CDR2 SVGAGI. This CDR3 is CASSFQLNTEAFF. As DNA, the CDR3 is TGTGCCAGCAGTTTTCAACTGAACACTGAAGCTTTCTTT.

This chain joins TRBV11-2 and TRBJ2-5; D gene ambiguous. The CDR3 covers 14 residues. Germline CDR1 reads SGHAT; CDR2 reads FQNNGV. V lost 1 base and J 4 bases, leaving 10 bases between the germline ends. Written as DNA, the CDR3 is TGTGCCAGCAGCTTAGTACTGGACCGAGAGACCCAGTACTTC. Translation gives CASSLVLDRETQYF.

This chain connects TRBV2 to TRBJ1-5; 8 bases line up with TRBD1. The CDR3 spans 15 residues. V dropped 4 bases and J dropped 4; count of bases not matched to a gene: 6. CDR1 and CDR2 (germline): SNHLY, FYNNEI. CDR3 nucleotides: TGTGCCAGCAGTGTAGGGACAGGCGGTAATCAGCCCCAGCATTTT. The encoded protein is CASSVGTGGNQPQHF.

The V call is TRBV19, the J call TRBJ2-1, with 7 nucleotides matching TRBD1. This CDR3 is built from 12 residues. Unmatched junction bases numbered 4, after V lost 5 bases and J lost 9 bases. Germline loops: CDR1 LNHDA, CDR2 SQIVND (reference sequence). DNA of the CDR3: TGTGCCAGTAGTGGACAGGTTCGTGAGCAGTTCTTC. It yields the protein CASSGQVREQFF.

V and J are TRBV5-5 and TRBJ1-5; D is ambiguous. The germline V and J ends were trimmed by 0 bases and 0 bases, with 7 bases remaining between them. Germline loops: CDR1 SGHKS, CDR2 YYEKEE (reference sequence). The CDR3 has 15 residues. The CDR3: CASSLVGNSNQPQHF. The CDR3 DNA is TGTGCCAGCAGCTTGGTAGGGAATAGCAATCAGCCCCAGCATTTT.

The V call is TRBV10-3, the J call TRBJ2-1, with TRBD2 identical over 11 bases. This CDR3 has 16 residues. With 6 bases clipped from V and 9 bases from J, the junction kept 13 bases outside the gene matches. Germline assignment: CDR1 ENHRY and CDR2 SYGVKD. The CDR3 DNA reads TGTGCCATCAGCTCCTTTGGTAGCGGGGGGGCTGTTGAGCAGTTCTTC. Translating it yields CAISSFGSGGAVEQFF.

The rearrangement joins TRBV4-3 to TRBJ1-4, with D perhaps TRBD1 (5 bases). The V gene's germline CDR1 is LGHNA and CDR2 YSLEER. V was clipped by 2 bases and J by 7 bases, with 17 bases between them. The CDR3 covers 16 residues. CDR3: CASSQQTRVLGEKLFF. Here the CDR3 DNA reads TGCGCCAGCAGCCAACAAACCAGGGTCTTGGGTGAAAAACTGTTTTTT.

CDR3 coding DNA: TGTGCCAGCAGTGAGGACTTCAGCATGATTGTCTATGGCTACACCTTC. This translates into CASSEDFSMIVYGYTF. The genes are TRBV6-4 and TRBJ1-2; D is unclear. From germline, CDR1 is MRHNA and CDR2 SNTAGT. V gave up 3 bases and J gave up 4 bases, with 18 bases separating them. The CDR3 loop spans 16 amino acids.

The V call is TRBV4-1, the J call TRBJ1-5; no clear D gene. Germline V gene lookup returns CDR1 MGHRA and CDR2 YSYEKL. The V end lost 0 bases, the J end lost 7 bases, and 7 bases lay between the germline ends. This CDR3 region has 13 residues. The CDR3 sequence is CASSQDPDQPQHF. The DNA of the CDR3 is TGCGCCAGCAGCCAAGATCCGGACCAGCCCCAGCATTTT.

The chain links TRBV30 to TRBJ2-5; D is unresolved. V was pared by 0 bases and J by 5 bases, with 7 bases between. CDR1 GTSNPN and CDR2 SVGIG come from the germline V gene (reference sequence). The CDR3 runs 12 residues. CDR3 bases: TGTGCCTGGAGTGTAGATTTCGAGACCCAGTACTTC. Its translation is CAWSVDFETQYF. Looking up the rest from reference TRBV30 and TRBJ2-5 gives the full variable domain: SQTIHQWPATLVQPVGSPLSLECTVEGTSNPNLYWYRQAAGRGLQLLFYSVGIGQISSEVPQNLSASRPQDRQFILSSKKLLLSDSGFYLCAWSVDFETQYFGPGTRLLVL.

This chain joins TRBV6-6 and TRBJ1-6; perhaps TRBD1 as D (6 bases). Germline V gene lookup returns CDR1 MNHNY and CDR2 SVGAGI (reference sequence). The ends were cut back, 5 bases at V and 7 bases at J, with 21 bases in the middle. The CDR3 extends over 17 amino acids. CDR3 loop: CASSPRQAPLWNSPLHF. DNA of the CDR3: TGTGCCAGCAGTCCCCGACAGGCTCCCTTATGGAATTCACCCCTCCACTTT.

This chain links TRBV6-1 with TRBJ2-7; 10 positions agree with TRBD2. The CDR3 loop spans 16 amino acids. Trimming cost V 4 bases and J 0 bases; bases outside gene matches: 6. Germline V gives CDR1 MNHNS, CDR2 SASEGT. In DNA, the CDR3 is TGTGCCAGCAGTGGGATGACTAGCGGGTACTCCTACGAGCAGTACGTC. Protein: CASSGMTSGYSYEQYV.

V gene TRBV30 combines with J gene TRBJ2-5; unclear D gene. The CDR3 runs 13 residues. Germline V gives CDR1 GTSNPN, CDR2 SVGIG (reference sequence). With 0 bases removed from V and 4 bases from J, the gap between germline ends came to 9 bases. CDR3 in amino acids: CAWSVIQSETQYF. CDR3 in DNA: TGTGCCTGGAGTGTAATCCAGTCAGAGACCCAGTACTTC.

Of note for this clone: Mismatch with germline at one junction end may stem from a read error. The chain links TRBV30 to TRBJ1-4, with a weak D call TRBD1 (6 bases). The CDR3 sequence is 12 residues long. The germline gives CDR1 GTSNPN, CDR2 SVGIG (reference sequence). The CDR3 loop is CAWSPGGRTANF. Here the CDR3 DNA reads TGTGCCTGGAGTCCCGGCGGCCGGACAGCTAATTTT.

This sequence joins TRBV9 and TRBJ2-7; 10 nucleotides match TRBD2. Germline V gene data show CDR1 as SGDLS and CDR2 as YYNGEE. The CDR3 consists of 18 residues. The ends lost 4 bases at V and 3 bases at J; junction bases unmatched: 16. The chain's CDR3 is CASSPRPGIAGGDYEQYF. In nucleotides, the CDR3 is TGTGCCAGCAGCCCCCGCCCCGGCATAGCGGGGGGAGACTACGAGCAGTACTTC. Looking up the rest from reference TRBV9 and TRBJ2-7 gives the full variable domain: DSGVTQTPKHLITATGQRVTLRCSPRSGDLSVYWYQQSLDQGLQFLIQYYNGEERAKGNILERFSAQQFPDLHSELNLSSLELGDSALYFCASSPRPGIAGGDYEQYFGPGTRLTVT.

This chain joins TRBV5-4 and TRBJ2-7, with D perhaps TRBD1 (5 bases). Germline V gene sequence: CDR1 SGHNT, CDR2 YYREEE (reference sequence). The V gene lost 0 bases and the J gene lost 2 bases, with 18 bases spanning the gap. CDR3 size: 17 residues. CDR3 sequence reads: CASSLARESAHAYEQYF. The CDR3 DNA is TGTGCCAGCAGCTTGGCCAGGGAAAGCGCCCATGCCTACGAGCAGTACTTC.